This T cell receptor (beta chain) was sequenced in a study of T cells in Graves' hyperthyroidism and ophthalmopathy. Study findings and constraints: From stable hyperthyroidism, ophthalmopathy was set apart by a 13 V-J model. Most thyroid clonotypes expanded above 0.001 appeared in blood too. Model predictions of ophthalmopathy came a median approximately 6.5 months before onset.

Germline CDR1 and CDR2: DFQATT and SNEGSKA (reference sequence). This CDR3 is built from 14 residues. RNA transcripts provided the source from which TCR beta CDR3 regions were amplified. TCR CDR3 regions were first amplified by RT-PCR with HTBI primers. TCRdb re-called the multiplex PCR reads with MiXCR, one entry per CDR3 protein. The repertoire holds some 490,000 distinct CDR3 sequences, with 22% as singletons. On this clonotype itself: What it binds is not known. A much larger clone lies one base from this, so it may be a read error.

The origin of this receptor is a woman aged 70-85 years with Graves' ophthalmopathy. Material for sequencing was blood. This chain links TRBV20-1 with TRBJ1-2; tentative D call: TRBD1 (5 bases). DNA for the CDR3: TGCGGTGCTAGAGAGGTGGGGGTGCACTATGGCTACACCTTC. Translating it yields CGAREVGVHYGYTF.